This T cell receptor beta chain comes out of a study of human versus mouse CDR3 diversity and MHC coevolution. Study in general: Reported immunoSEQ sensitivity was one in 200,000 T cells, with reduced amplification bias. Valid reads per sample ranged from about 0.6 x 10^7 to 1.7 x 10^7.

General observations from the study: By iCHAO1, human TCR beta clonotypes numbered 1.5 million to 2 million, the most. Clonal inequality was lowest in two of the three human donors.

CDR1 is MNHEY and CDR2 is SMNVEV in the germline V gene (reference sequence). The CDR3 spans 15 residues. This clone occurred once. Its matching antigen is unknown. Produced via immunoSEQ multiplex PCR; TCRdb's table is partial and in-frame only. There are roughly 80,000 clones in the sample; 80% to 95% occur only once, and around 1.3% lies in the top ten. Sequenced sample: naive CD4+ T cells from blood. Subset: CD45RO-negative CD62L-positive naive CD4 T cells. The chain has TRBV27 and TRBJ2-5; the match to TRBD1 covers 9 bases. The DNA end is more similar to TRBJ2-7, so the J call may be wrong. The origin of this receptor is a person aged 30 to 70 in good health. The CDR3, as DNA: TGTGCCAGCAGTTTGATCCCGGGACAGGGTTACGAGCAGTACTTC. Translation: CASSLIPGQGYEQYF.